This T cell receptor beta chain was recorded in a study of OX40 agonist ivuxolimab in advanced cancers. Assay used: immunoSEQ multiplex PCR; TCRdb lists only in-frame clones, some missing. The top ten hold approximately 0.3% of the sample, which has tens of thousands of clones, about 90% seen once. This CDR3 has 15 residues. The V gene lost 3 bases and the J gene lost 0 bases, with 8 bases spanning the gap. The germline V gene encodes CDR1 MGHRA and CDR2 YSYEKL. Of note for this clone: Its cognate antigen is unknown.

Autoimmune disease history or systemic immunosuppression barred patients. Study-level findings and limits: In the 0.1 to 3.0 mg/kg range, CD4+ and CD8+ blood T cells had expanded clonally by week 6.

V gene TRBV4-1 combines with J gene TRBJ1-4, with a possible D match to TRBD1 (6 bases). Sequences were derived from CD4+ or CD8+ T cells sorted from blood, sampled in a trial of the OX40 agonist ivuxolimab. This TCR was recovered from an adult with an advanced solid tumor such as melanoma, head and neck, liver or kidney cancer. DNA for the CDR3: TGCGCCAGCAGCCACCGGACAGCAACTAATGAAAAACTGTTTTTT. This sequence encodes CASSHRTATNEKLFF.